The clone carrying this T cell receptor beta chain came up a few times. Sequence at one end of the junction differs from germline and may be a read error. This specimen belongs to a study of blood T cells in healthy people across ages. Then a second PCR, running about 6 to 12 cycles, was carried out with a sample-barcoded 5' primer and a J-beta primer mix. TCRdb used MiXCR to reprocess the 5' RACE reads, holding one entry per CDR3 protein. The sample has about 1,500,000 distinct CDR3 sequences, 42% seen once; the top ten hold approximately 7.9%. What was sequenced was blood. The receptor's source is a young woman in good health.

Here the CDR3 DNA reads TGTGCCAGCAGTCTCGGACCTGACACTGAAGCTTTCTTT. It yields the protein CASSLGPDTEAFF. J is TRBJ1-1 and V is TRBV5-1; D is ambiguous. The germline V gene has CDR1 SGHRS and CDR2 YFSETQ. The CDR3 sequence is 13 residues long.